This T cell receptor (beta chain) was recovered during a study of cytomegalovirus exposure and HLA in healthy donors. Study-wide findings and caveats: Later analysis placed DRB1 highest and HLA-C lowest in TCR association rates, which differed by HLA locus.

As for this clone: Its antigen is undetermined.

PCR amplification relied on 60 Vbeta primers (plus 13 Jbeta primers). Assay used: immunoSEQ multiplex PCR; TCRdb lists only in-frame clones, some missing. The sample consists of approximately 110,000 clones, more than 75% of them appearing once. In nominal health when sampled, donors likely had unrecorded immune exposures nonetheless. What was sequenced was PBMCs. The clonotype was recovered from a man aged 35 to 55 in good health and CMV-seronegative.

CDR3 DNA: TGTGCCAGCAGTTTAAGCTCAGGGTATGTGGCTGAAGCTTTCTTT. Protein product: CASSLSSGYVAEAFF. This chain uses TRBV28 with TRBJ1-1, with a tentative D call TRBD1 (5 bases). The CDR3 has 15 residues. Germline-derived CDR1 and CDR2 are MDHEN and SYDVKM. Trimming cost V 2 bases and J 6 bases, with 16 bases left between them.